The 26 T cell receptor beta chains reported below all come from one sample, sequenced in a study of T cells after posttransplantation cyclophosphamide. Clones were sequenced by immunoSEQ multiplex PCR, and TCRdb holds only the in-frame ones, with some missing. The sample yields tens of thousands of clones, 85% to 90% seen once. Source material: PBMCs. All receptors come from a young man with a blood cancer, CMV-positive, and with a related stem cell donor.

The chain joins TRBV23-1 to TRBJ2-3; TRBD1 matches 7 bases. TRBV23-1 is labeled an ORF, and its function is uncertain. The CDR3 extends over 15 amino acids. V lost 2 bases, J lost 6 bases, and 8 bases stayed unmatched. The chain's CDR3 is CASSQGDRTYDTQYF. The CDR3 bases are TGCGCCAGCAGTCAAGGGGACAGAACTTATGATACGCAGTATTTT.

This clone appeared a single time. The chain couples TRBV7-2 to TRBJ1-1; D is possibly TRBD1 (6 bases). V lost 4 bases and J lost 1, with 16 bases in between. The CDR3 sequence is 16 residues long. Germline V CDR1 and CDR2: SGHTA, FQGNSA. Here the CDR3 reads CASSSSTRTANTEAFF. Here the CDR3 DNA reads TGTGCCAGCAGCTCCAGTACCAGGACAGCGAACACTGAAGCTTTCTTT.

There are a few counts of this clone. The chain combines TRBV4-3 with TRBJ1-3, with D maybe TRBD1 (6 bases). Germline V gene data show CDR1 as LGHNA and CDR2 as YSLEER. Trimming cost V 2 bases and J 4 bases, with 12 bases left between them. The length of the CDR3 is 15 residues. CDR3 residues: CASSQTGRNGNTIYF. Written as DNA, the CDR3 is TGCGCCAGCAGCCAAACAGGGCGAAACGGAAACACCATATATTTT.

The V call is TRBV19, the J call TRBJ2-3, with 7 bases aligning to TRBD1. The CDR3 contains 15 residues. The J segment lost 2 bases and the V segment lost 4 bases, leaving 6 bases of the junction unmatched. Germline values: CDR1 LNHDA, CDR2 SQIVND (reference sequence). CDR3 protein: CASSTRDSLTDTQYF. The DNA for the CDR3 is TGTGCCAGTAGTACTCGGGACAGTCTCACAGATACGCAGTATTTT.

The gene calls are TRBV5-5 and TRBJ1-2, with a tentative D call TRBD1 (6 bases). V dropped 0 bases and J dropped 4 bases, with 19 bases sitting between them. CDR1 and CDR2 (germline): SGHKS, YYEKEE (reference sequence). The CDR3 is 17 residues long. The CDR3 sequence: CASSLDRAVGITYGYTF. The CDR3 region has the DNA TGTGCCAGCAGCTTGGACAGGGCCGTGGGGATTACCTATGGCTACACCTTC.

The chain is built from TRBV7-2 and TRBJ2-2, with 13 bases identical to TRBD2. CDR1 is SGHTA and CDR2 is FQGNSA in the germline V gene. The CDR3 is 15 amino acids. The V and J ends lost 5 bases and 4 bases, in that order; junction bases with no gene match: 1. The CDR3 protein is CASSRTSGGTGELFF. The DNA of the CDR3 is TGTGCCAGCAGCCGGACTAGCGGGGGCACCGGGGAGCTGTTTTTT. The variable domain in full, completed from reference TRBV7-2 and TRBJ2-2, reads GAGVSQSPSNKVTEKGKDVELRCDPISGHTALYWYRQSLGQGLEFLIYFQGNSAPDKSGLPSDRFSAERTGGSVSTLTIQRTQQEDSAVYLCASSRTSGGTGELFFGEGSRLTVL.

The rearrangement links TRBV28 to TRBJ2-7; a possible D gene is TRBD1 (6 bases). Looked up from germline, CDR1 is MDHEN and CDR2 is SYDVKM. Deletions cut 1 base from V and 0 bases from J, with 10 bases between. The CDR3 loop spans 15 amino acids. The CDR3 DNA reads as TGTGCCAGCAGTTTATACGGACAGTCCTCCTACGAGCAGTACTTC. Encoded protein: CASSLYGQSSYEQYF.

This clone appeared once. The rearrangement joins TRBV30 to TRBJ2-7; the match to TRBD2 covers 7 bases. Losses at the gene ends were 2 bases for V and 2 bases for J; bases not matched to a gene: 6. Germline V lookup: CDR1 GTSNPN, CDR2 SVGIG (reference sequence). This CDR3 is 14 amino acids long. The CDR3 nucleotides read TGTGCCTGGAGTCCCGGGACTACTACCTACGAGCAGTACTTC. Its protein product is CAWSPGTTTYEQYF.

J is TRBJ2-7 and V is TRBV2; no firm D call. Germline V gene lookup returns CDR1 SNHLY and CDR2 FYNNEI. This CDR3 spans 12 amino acids. V was clipped by 4 bases and J by 3 bases, with 7 bases between them. CDR3: CASSGALYEQYF. The CDR3 DNA sequence: TGTGCCAGCAGTGGCGCTCTCTACGAGCAGTACTTC.

The chain joins TRBV7-9 to TRBJ2-3; D may be TRBD1 (5 bases). The germline CDR1 and CDR2 sequences are SEHNR and FQNEAQ (reference sequence). The CDR3 sequence is 15 residues long. Trimming took 3 bases from V and 2 from J, leaving 12 bases between them. CDR3 nucleotides: TGTGCCAGCAGCTTGAATCAGGGCCTCACAGATACGCAGTATTTT. Protein: CASSLNQGLTDTQYF.

The J gene is TRBJ1-2, the V gene TRBV6-1; a possible D gene is TRBD1 (6 bases). Deletions cut 4 bases from V and 4 bases from J, with 13 bases between. The CDR3 has 14 amino acids. The V gene's germline CDR1 is MNHNS and CDR2 SASEGT. The CDR3 sequence: CASSGMGASYGYTF. The CDR3 DNA reads TGTGCCAGCAGTGGAATGGGGGCCAGCTATGGCTACACCTTC.

V is TRBV27 and J is TRBJ2-3, with TRBD2 identical over 7 bases. The length of the CDR3 is 14 residues. The germline gives CDR1 MNHEY, CDR2 SMNVEV (reference sequence). With 9 bases clipped from V and 8 bases from J, the junction kept 14 bases outside the gene matches. CDR3 nucleotide sequence: TGTGCCAGTCAACTGGCGGGAGTGGACGGTACGCAGTATTTT. Translating it yields CASQLAGVDGTQYF.

CDR3 amino acids: CASSLSGATYEQYF. The CDR3 DNA is TGCGCCAGCAGCCTTAGCGGGGCCACCTACGAGCAGTACTTC. The chain is built from TRBV4-1 and TRBJ2-7; TRBD2 agrees at 8 bases. The trim removed 4 bases at V and 2 bases at J, leaving 4 bases unmatched. The CDR3 runs to 14 residues. Germline V CDR1 and CDR2: MGHRA, YSYEKL.

The chain uses TRBV27 and TRBJ1-2; 9 nucleotides line up with TRBD1. The CDR3 contains 15 residues. The germline gives CDR1 MNHEY, CDR2 SMNVEV (reference sequence). With V trimmed by 8 bases and J by 0 bases, 7 bases remained unmatched. CDR3 loop: CASHPWTGANYGYTF. In DNA, the CDR3 is TGTGCCAGCCACCCCTGGACAGGGGCTAACTATGGCTACACCTTC.

The CDR3 sequence is CASSQTGTGVNIQYF. The CDR3 DNA follows: TGTGCCAGCAGTCAAACCGGGACAGGGGTTAACATTCAGTACTTC. The chain employs TRBV6-1 and TRBJ2-4, with TRBD1 matching over 10 bases. Losses at the gene ends were 5 bases for V and 7 bases for J; bases not matched to a gene: 8. The CDR3 has 15 amino acids. The germline V gene encodes CDR1 MNHNS and CDR2 SASEGT.

Turning to this clone: This specimen includes other DNA sequences encoding the same CDR3. CDR3 DNA sequence: TGTGCCAGCAGTTACCGAGGGACTAGCGGGAATGAGCAGTTCTTC. This codes for CASSYRGTSGNEQFF. J is TRBJ2-1 and V is TRBV6-5; 12 nucleotides align to TRBD2. CDR1 is MNHEY, CDR2 SVGAGI, per germline. The junction had 3 bases not matched to a gene; V was cut back by 2 bases and J by 7 bases. This CDR3 contains 15 residues.

The rearrangement uses TRBV2 and TRBJ1-2, with D hard to call. Trimming shortened V by 2 bases and J by 2 bases, and 15 bases separated the two germline ends. This CDR3 comprises 16 residues. CDR1 and CDR2 from the germline V gene are SNHLY and FYNNEI. CDR3 loop: CASSESRGRNNYGYTF. CDR3 DNA: TGTGCCAGCAGTGAATCTCGAGGGCGAAACAACTATGGCTACACCTTC.

V is TRBV6-5 and J is TRBJ1-1; possibly TRBD1 for D (5 bases). CDR3 length: 15 amino acids. Trimming removed 5 bases at V and 3 bases at J, with 16 bases between. Germline lookup yields CDR1 MNHEY and CDR2 SVGAGI. For the CDR3, the DNA is TGTGCCAGCAGTAAGCGGGGGAGGGATCACACTGAAGCTTTCTTT. Its protein is CASSKRGRDHTEAFF.

This rearrangement joins TRBV5-1 to TRBJ2-2; 11 bases are a match to TRBD2. With V trimmed by 4 bases and J by 4 bases, 3 bases remained unmatched. Germline V gene data show CDR1 as SGHRS and CDR2 as YFSETQ. The CDR3 contains 15 residues. The chain's CDR3 is CASSMGLAATGELFF. The CDR3 nucleotides read TGCGCCAGCAGCATGGGACTAGCGGCCACCGGGGAGCTGTTTTTT.

The rearrangement joins TRBV6-1 to TRBJ2-3; D is possibly TRBD1 (5 bases). The CDR3 contains 14 residues. Germline V lookup: CDR1 MNHNS, CDR2 SASEGT. Trimming took 4 bases from V and 4 from J, leaving 12 bases between them. In DNA, the CDR3 is TGTGCCAGCAGTGCCCCTAGGGGCCCAGATACGCAGTATTTT. Encoded protein: CASSAPRGPDTQYF.

The rearrangement uses TRBV18 and TRBJ1-2, with 8 nucleotides matching TRBD1. With 5 bases clipped from V and 3 bases from J, the junction kept 2 bases outside the gene matches. The CDR3 loop spans 13 amino acids. Germline CDR1 KGHSH, CDR2 LQKENI. The CDR3 reads CASSSGQDYGYTF. In nucleotides, the CDR3 is TGTGCCAGCTCATCGGGACAGGACTATGGCTACACCTTC.

The V and J genes are TRBV27 and TRBJ2-4; 8 bases are a match to TRBD1. The junction had 5 bases not matched to a gene; V was cut back by 5 bases and J by 8 bases. Germline V CDR1 and CDR2: MNHEY, SMNVEV (reference sequence). CDR3 length equals 13 residues. CDR3 sequence: CASSPDRGYIQYF. CDR3 nucleotides: TGTGCCAGCAGTCCCGACAGGGGTTACATTCAGTACTTC.

The rearrangement uses TRBV25-1 and TRBJ2-1, with 14 bases lining up with TRBD2. The CDR3 consists of 17 residues. J lost 12 bases, V lost 3 bases, and 13 bases had no gene match. Germline V lookup: CDR1 MGHDK, CDR2 SYGVNS. In DNA form, the CDR3 reads TGTGCCAGCAGTGATGCGGGGACCGGGACTAGCGGGAGACGGCAGTTCTTC. Protein sequence: CASSDAGTGTSGRRQFF.

The chain employs TRBV13 and TRBJ2-1; D is undetermined. V was trimmed by 4 bases and J by 5 bases, leaving 18 bases between them. The CDR3 extends over 16 amino acids. Germline CDR1 is PRHDT and CDR2 is FYEKMQ (reference sequence). Here the CDR3 DNA reads TGTGCCAGCAGCTCACCGAGTGAGCATATTAACAATGAGCAGTTCTTC. Encoded protein: CASSSPSEHINNEQFF.

V and J are TRBV30 and TRBJ1-1, with D tentatively TRBD1 (6 bases). The CDR3 consists of 13 residues. Trimming cost V 4 bases and J 1 base, with 10 bases left between them. The germline gives CDR1 GTSNPN, CDR2 SVGIG (reference sequence). The CDR3 sequence is CAWIGQPNTEAFF. The CDR3 bases are TGTGCCTGGATCGGACAGCCGAACACTGAAGCTTTCTTT.

The CDR3 DNA reads TGTGCCAGCAGCCAAGGGGCCAAAACCTATGGCTACACCTTC. Translation: CASSQGAKTYGYTF. This chain joins TRBV4-2 and TRBJ1-2; no clear D. Germline CDR1 is LGHNA and CDR2 is YNFKEQ. V shed 1 base and J shed 4 bases, with 10 bases lying between them. The CDR3 is made up of 14 amino acids.